Presented here are 21 T cell receptor beta chains from one specimen sequenced in a study of response to subunit inactivated influenza vaccine. Each CDR3 protein is one row after TCRdb ran MiXCR on the RT-PCR reads. The table lists approximately 520,000 distinct CDR3 sequences, approximately 16% of them singletons. Sequencing was performed on CD4+ T cells sorted from PBMCs, taken less than 30 months after vaccination. Source of these receptors: a man aged 50 to 69 who received an inactivated influenza vaccine.

The V call is TRBV6-2 or TRBV6-3, the J call TRBJ2-1; no clear D gene. Trimming stripped 6 bases from V and 8 bases from J, with 11 bases between. The CDR3 totals 12 residues. Germline lookup yields CDR1 MNHEY and CDR2 SVGEGT. CDR3 protein: CASSRIRDEQFF. In DNA form, the CDR3 reads TGTGCCAGCAGCCGAATACGCGATGAGCAGTTCTTC.

The CDR3 DNA reads TGCAGTGCCGCTTCGGTCTGGCGGGTGAGCCACAATGAGCAGTTCTTC. Protein product: CSAASVWRVSHNEQFF. The J gene is TRBJ2-1, the V gene TRBV20-1, with D possibly being TRBD2 (5 bases). Germline CDR1 DFQATT, CDR2 SNEGSKA (reference sequence). The CDR3 is 16 amino acids. Trimming cost V 6 bases and J 5 bases, with 23 bases left between them.

This clonotype was seen a few times. The chain carries TRBV25-1 and TRBJ2-7, with D tentatively TRBD2 (6 bases). V was pared by 8 bases and J by 0 bases, with 17 bases between. The CDR3 spans 15 residues. The germline V gene encodes CDR1 MGHDK and CDR2 SYGVNS. The CDR3, as DNA: TGTGCCAGCCGCCGCTCTGGGACTGGCTCCTACGAGCAGTACTTC. Its protein is CASRRSGTGSYEQYF.

This clonotype has ten or more counts. The rearrangement joins TRBV28 to TRBJ1-1; 9 positions agree with TRBD1. V was clipped by 4 bases and J by 4 bases; unmatched bases: 10. CDR1 and CDR2 from the germline V gene are MDHEN and SYDVKM. The CDR3 is 16 residues long. CDR3 coding DNA: TGTGCCAGCAGTTCCGTCCCGGGACAGGGAGGCACTGAAGCTTTCTTT. Amino acid sequence: CASSSVPGQGGTEAFF.

V and J are TRBV10-3 and TRBJ2-5, with TRBD1 as a possible D gene (6 bases). Germline V gene sequence: CDR1 ENHRY, CDR2 SYGVKD. Trimming stripped 3 bases from V and 1 base from J, with 6 bases between. The CDR3 extends over 13 amino acids. CDR3 residues: CAISEQGQETQYF. The CDR3 bases are TGTGCCATCAGTGAACAGGGCCAAGAGACCCAGTACTTC.

This chain joins TRBV20-1 and TRBJ2-5; D is tentatively TRBD1 or TRBD2 (5 bases each). CDR3 length: 13 residues. Per the germline V gene, CDR1 is DFQATT and CDR2 is SNEGSKA (reference sequence). V lost 0 bases, J lost 13 bases, and 18 bases lay in between. This CDR3 is CSARDTGTSLPYF. Written as DNA, the CDR3 is TGCAGTGCTAGAGATACTGGGACCAGCCTCCCGTACTTC.

This clonotype was seen a handful of times. The chain employs TRBV27 and TRBJ2-2; TRBD2 matches at 8 bases. CDR1 is MNHEY, CDR2 SMNVEV, per germline (reference sequence). Unmatched junction bases numbered 9, after V lost 6 bases and J lost 6 bases. The CDR3 length is 15 residues. The DNA of the CDR3 is TGTGCCAGCAGCGGTGCGGGGGGAGTCCCCGGGGAGCTGTTTTTT. The encoded protein is CASSGAGGVPGELFF.

This clonotype was found a few times. The chain uses TRBV12-3 or TRBV12-4 and TRBJ1-3; tentative D call: TRBD1 (5 bases). The CDR3 contains 14 residues. Trimming stripped 4 bases from V and 5 bases from J, with 12 bases between. The DNA of the CDR3 is TGTGCCAGCAGTTACGACGGGGGGAGAAACACCATATATTTT. This translates into CASSYDGGRNTIYF.

This clonotype was counted many times. The J gene is TRBJ1-2, the V gene TRBV10-3, with D tentatively TRBD1 (5 bases). Germline loops: CDR1 ENHRY, CDR2 SYGVKD. The CDR3 is 12 residues long. The V end lost 6 bases, the J end lost 2 bases, and 7 bases lay between the germline ends. The CDR3 bases are TGTGCCATCAGACAGGAGAACTATGGCTACACCTTC. Translation gives CAIRQENYGYTF.

This clonotype was seen repeatedly, ten times or more. The CDR3 region has the DNA TGTGCCAGCAGCCGCAACAGGGGTGGGGAGCTGTTTTTT. Its translation is CASSRNRGGELFF. J is TRBJ2-2 and V is TRBV7-2; 7 bases agree with TRBD1. Germline V gives CDR1 SGHTA, CDR2 FQGNSA. The V and J ends lost 5 bases and 8 bases, in that order; junction bases with no gene match: 5. The CDR3 covers 13 residues.

This clonotype was detected many times. V and J are TRBV30 and TRBJ2-7; D gene unclear. Germline CDR1 reads GTSNPN; CDR2 reads SVGIG (reference sequence). The germline V and J ends were trimmed by 1 base and 4 bases, with 5 bases remaining between them. CDR3 length equals 11 residues. Here the CDR3 reads CAWSAMYEQYF. The CDR3 nucleotides read TGTGCCTGGAGTGCCATGTACGAGCAGTACTTC.

This clonotype was counted between two and nine times. The rearrangement uses TRBV20-1 and TRBJ2-1; 11 nucleotides align to TRBD2. The CDR3 sequence is 14 residues long. The V and J ends lost 7 bases and 5 bases, in that order; junction bases with no gene match: 7. CDR1 and CDR2 from the germline V gene are DFQATT and SNEGSKA (reference sequence). This CDR3 is CSGSSGRKHNEQFF. CDR3 bases: TGCAGTGGCTCTAGCGGGAGGAAACACAATGAGCAGTTCTTC.

This clonotype was counted a few times. The chain has TRBV20-1 and TRBJ2-2, with 15 bases that match TRBD2. This CDR3 has 17 amino acids. Germline-derived CDR1 and CDR2 are DFQATT and SNEGSKA (reference sequence). Trimming removed 3 bases from V and 4 bases from J; junction bases left unmatched: 6. The CDR3 coding sequence is TGCAGTGCTAGGGGGACTAGCGGGGGGAAAGCCACCGGGGAGCTGTTTTTT. This gives the protein CSARGTSGGKATGELFF.

This clonotype was found many times. This sequence joins TRBV5-1 and TRBJ2-2, with D possibly TRBD2 on 5 matching bases. Germline CDR1 reads SGHRS; CDR2 reads YFSETQ. V was trimmed by 3 bases and J by 7 bases, leaving 13 bases between them. The CDR3 has 14 residues. CDR3 protein: CASSSGPRGGELFF. The CDR3, as DNA: TGCGCCAGCAGCTCTGGGCCCCGGGGCGGGGAGCTGTTTTTT.

The V call is TRBV5-4, the J call TRBJ2-2; 13 nucleotides line up with TRBD2. This CDR3 has 16 amino acids. Germline CDR1 SGHNT, CDR2 YYREEE (reference sequence). Trimming at V came to 4 bases and at J to 7 bases, leaving 7 bases not matched to a gene. CDR3 nucleotides: TGTGCCAGCAGCCCGGGACTAGCGGGGATGGGCGGGGAGCTGTTTTTT. Translating gives CASSPGLAGMGGELFF.

This clonotype was counted between two and nine times. CDR3 in amino acids: CASSRTQGQGWYGYTF. The CDR3 DNA sequence: TGTGCCAGCAGTCGAACCCAAGGACAGGGCTGGTATGGCTACACCTTC. The rearrangement links TRBV12-3 or TRBV12-4 to TRBJ1-2; 8 positions match TRBD1. V gave up 5 bases and J gave up 5 bases; unmatched junction bases: 13. This CDR3 has 16 residues.

The CDR3 DNA reads TGCGCCAGCAGGAAGGGAGGAGAGACCCAGTACTTC. Its translation: CASRKGGETQYF. V usage is TRBV10-2 and J usage is TRBJ2-5; D is perhaps TRBD2 (6 bases). The CDR3 is 12 residues long. The germline V gene encodes CDR1 WSHSY and CDR2 SAAADI. Trimming took 6 bases from V and 4 from J, leaving 9 bases between them.

The rearrangement uses TRBV5-5 and TRBJ2-2, with D perhaps given as TRBD1 or TRBD2 (5 bases each). The CDR3 extends over 14 amino acids. The germline V and J ends were trimmed by 4 bases and 6 bases, with 13 bases remaining between them. The germline V gene encodes CDR1 SGHKS and CDR2 YYEKEE (reference sequence). CDR3 loop: CASSPGLSSGELFF. CDR3 nucleotide sequence: TGTGCCAGCAGCCCGGGGCTCAGCTCCGGGGAGCTGTTTTTT.

The chain is built from TRBV5-1 and TRBJ1-1; D is unresolved. Germline values: CDR1 SGHRS, CDR2 YFSETQ. This CDR3 comprises 14 residues. The ends were cut back, 4 bases at V and 2 bases at J, with 12 bases in the middle. The CDR3 sequence is CASSVSGRNTEAFF. The DNA of the CDR3 is TGCGCCAGCAGCGTTTCAGGACGTAACACTGAAGCTTTCTTT.

The V and J genes are TRBV28 and TRBJ1-4, with 10 bases identical to TRBD1. Losses at the gene ends were 6 bases for V and 4 bases for J; bases not matched to a gene: 5. The CDR3 is 15 amino acids. Germline V gene lookup returns CDR1 MDHEN and CDR2 SYDVKM. The CDR3 DNA is TGTGCCAGCAGCAGGGGGACAGGGGTTAATGAAAAACTGTTTTTT. It specifies CASSRGTGVNEKLFF.

The chain carries TRBV4-2 and TRBJ2-1; 9 positions agree with TRBD2. The ends lost 0 bases at V and 10 bases at J; junction bases unmatched: 4. The germline V gene encodes CDR1 LGHNA and CDR2 YNFKEQ. The length of the CDR3 is 14 residues. The DNA for the CDR3 is TGTGCCAGCAGCCAAGAGGCTAGCGGGATCGAGCAGTTCTTC. Protein product: CASSQEASGIEQFF.